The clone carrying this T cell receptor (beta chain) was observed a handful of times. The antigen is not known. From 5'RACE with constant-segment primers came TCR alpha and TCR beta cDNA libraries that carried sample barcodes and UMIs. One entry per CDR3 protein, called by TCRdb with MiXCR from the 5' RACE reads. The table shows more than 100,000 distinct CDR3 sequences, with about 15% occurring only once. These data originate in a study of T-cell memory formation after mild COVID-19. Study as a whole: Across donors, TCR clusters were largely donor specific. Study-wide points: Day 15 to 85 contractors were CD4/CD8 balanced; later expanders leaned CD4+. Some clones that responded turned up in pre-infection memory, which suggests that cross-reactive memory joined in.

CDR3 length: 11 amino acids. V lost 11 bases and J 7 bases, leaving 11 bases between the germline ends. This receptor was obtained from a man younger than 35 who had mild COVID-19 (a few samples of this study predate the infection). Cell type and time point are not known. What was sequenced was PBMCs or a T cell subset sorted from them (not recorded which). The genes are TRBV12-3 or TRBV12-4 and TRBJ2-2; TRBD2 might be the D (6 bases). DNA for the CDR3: TGTGCCGGGGGGATGGGCGGGGAGCTGTTTTTT. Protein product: CAGGMGGELFF.